This T cell receptor beta chain was recovered during a study of blood T cell repertoires in COVID-19. The overall study: COVID-19 samples, acute and convalescent, were from the United States, Italy and Spain. In each case, the material was cDNA or gDNA derived from T cells, B-cell-depleted T cells, or PBMCs.

CDR3 size: 14 residues. Germline-derived CDR1 and CDR2 are DFQATT and SNEGSKA (reference sequence). V was trimmed by 3 bases and J by 5 bases, leaving 16 bases between them. Clones were sequenced by immunoSEQ multiplex PCR, and TCRdb holds only the in-frame ones, with some missing. The data contain some 100,000 clones, around 85% of them seen just once; the ten biggest clones take up about 2.5%. The sequence was obtained from a woman between 45 and 60 years old who had recovered from COVID-19. V is TRBV20-1 and J is TRBJ2-5, with a weak D call TRBD2 (6 bases). Sequencing was carried out using PBMCs or T cells enriched from blood (not recorded which). CDR3 sequence: CSASQGGVGETQYF. DNA of the CDR3: TGCAGTGCTAGTCAGGGCGGGGTGGGGGAGACCCAGTACTTC.